The rows below give T cell receptor beta chains drawn from one sample of a study of identical twins. TCRdb reprocessed the 5' RACE reads via MiXCR and lists one record per CDR3 protein. The sample includes 400,000 to 500,000 distinct CDR3 sequences, roughly 20% of them seen just once. Sequencing input: naive T cells sorted from blood. Receptors originate from a man aged 45-65 years in good health. Both conserved end residues are part of each CDR3. The D gene is left open where the match is weak. Not all rows give a size; the values are once, few, many and, for expanded clones, a class.

j_gene | abundance | d_gene | v_gene | CDR3aa | CDR3nt
TRBJ1-1 | - | TRBD1 | TRBV7-2 | CASSVQGAMNTEAFF | TGTGCCAGCAGCGTACAGGGGGCGATGAACACTGAAGCTTTCTTT
TRBJ1-5 | few | TRBD1 | TRBV27 | CASRRTGVLQPQHF | TGTGCCAGCAGAAGGACAGGGGTCCTTCAGCCCCAGCATTTT
TRBJ2-1 | - | TRBD2 | TRBV6-2/TRBV6-3 | CASSYDGGAREQFF | TGTGCCAGCAGTTACGACGGGGGGGCCCGGGAGCAGTTCTTC
TRBJ2-5 | many | TRBD2 | TRBV4-2 | CASSRGLAGGQETQYF | TGTGCCAGCAGCCGAGGACTAGCGGGGGGGCAAGAGACCCAGTACTTC
TRBJ1-5 | - | TRBD1 | TRBV20-1 | CSAVGTVNQPQHF | TGCAGTGCCGTCGGGACAGTCAATCAGCCCCAGCATTTT
TRBJ2-2 | - | - | TRBV7-8 | CASSPEVPTYTGELFF | TGTGCCAGCAGCCCAGAGGTCCCCACCTACACCGGGGAGCTGTTTTTT
TRBJ2-1 | few | - | TRBV12-3/TRBV12-4 | CASSLAGRGYNEQFF | TGTGCCAGCAGCTTGGCCGGCCGTGGATACAATGAGCAGTTCTTC
TRBJ1-1 | - | TRBD1 | TRBV27 | CASSWTGGWGTEAFF | TGTGCCAGCAGTTGGACAGGGGGCTGGGGCACTGAAGCTTTCTTT
TRBJ1-6 | - | - | TRBV30 | CAWGRQANNSPLHF | TGTGCCTGGGGGCGACAGGCGAACAATTCACCCCTCCACTTT
TRBJ2-3 | many | TRBD1 | TRBV6-2/TRBV6-3 | CASRPDRGRSDTQYF | TGTGCCAGCAGGCCTGACAGGGGGCGGTCAGATACGCAGTATTTT
TRBJ2-1 | few | TRBD2 | TRBV10-3 | CAISGGAGLAGANEQFF | TGTGCCATCAGTGGGGGGGCTGGGCTAGCGGGAGCTAATGAGCAGTTCTTC
TRBJ2-5 | - | TRBD2 | TRBV4-3 | CASSQVGLAGETQYF | TGCGCCAGCAGCCAAGTCGGCCTAGCGGGAGAGACCCAGTACTTC